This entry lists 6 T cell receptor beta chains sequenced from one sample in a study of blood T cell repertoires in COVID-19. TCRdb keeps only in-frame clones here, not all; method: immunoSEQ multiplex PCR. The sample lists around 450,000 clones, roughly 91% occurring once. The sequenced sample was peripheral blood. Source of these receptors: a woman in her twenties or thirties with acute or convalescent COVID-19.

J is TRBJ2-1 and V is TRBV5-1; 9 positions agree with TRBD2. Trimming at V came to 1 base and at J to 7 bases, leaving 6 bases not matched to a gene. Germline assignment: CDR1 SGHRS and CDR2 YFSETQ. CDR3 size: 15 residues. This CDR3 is CASSLFGTSRNEQFF. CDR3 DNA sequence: TGCGCCAGCAGCTTGTTCGGGACTAGCAGAAATGAGCAGTTCTTC.

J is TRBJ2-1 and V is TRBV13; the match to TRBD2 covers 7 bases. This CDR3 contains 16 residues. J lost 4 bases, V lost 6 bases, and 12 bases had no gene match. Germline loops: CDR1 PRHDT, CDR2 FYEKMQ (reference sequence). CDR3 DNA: TGTGCCAGCAGTAGAGGCCGGGTACTAGCGTACAATGAGCAGTTCTTC. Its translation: CASSRGRVLAYNEQFF.

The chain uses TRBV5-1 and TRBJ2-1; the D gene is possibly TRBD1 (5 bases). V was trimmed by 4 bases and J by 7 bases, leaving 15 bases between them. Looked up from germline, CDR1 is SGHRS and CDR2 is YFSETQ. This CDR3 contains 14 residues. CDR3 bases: TGCGCCAGCAGCATAGGACAATTCGGGAATGAGCAGTTCTTC. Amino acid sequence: CASSIGQFGNEQFF.

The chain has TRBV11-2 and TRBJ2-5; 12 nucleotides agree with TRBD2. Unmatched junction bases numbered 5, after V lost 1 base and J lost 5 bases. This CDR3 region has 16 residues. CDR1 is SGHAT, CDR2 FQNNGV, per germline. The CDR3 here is CASSLVTSGGKETQYF. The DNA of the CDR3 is TGTGCCAGCAGCTTAGTGACTAGCGGGGGTAAGGAGACCCAGTACTTC.

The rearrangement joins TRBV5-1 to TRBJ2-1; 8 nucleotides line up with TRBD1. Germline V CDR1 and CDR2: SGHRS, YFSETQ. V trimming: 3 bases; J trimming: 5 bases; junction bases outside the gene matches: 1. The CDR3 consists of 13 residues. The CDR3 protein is CASSWTGNNEQFF. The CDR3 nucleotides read TGCGCCAGCAGCTGGACAGGGAACAATGAGCAGTTCTTC.

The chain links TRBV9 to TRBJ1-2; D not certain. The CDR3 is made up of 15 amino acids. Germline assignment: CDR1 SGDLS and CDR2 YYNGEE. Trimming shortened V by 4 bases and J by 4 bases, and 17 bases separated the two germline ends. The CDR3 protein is CASSPTAVYFYGYTF. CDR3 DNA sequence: TGTGCCAGCAGCCCAACAGCAGTTTATTTCTATGGCTACACCTTC.